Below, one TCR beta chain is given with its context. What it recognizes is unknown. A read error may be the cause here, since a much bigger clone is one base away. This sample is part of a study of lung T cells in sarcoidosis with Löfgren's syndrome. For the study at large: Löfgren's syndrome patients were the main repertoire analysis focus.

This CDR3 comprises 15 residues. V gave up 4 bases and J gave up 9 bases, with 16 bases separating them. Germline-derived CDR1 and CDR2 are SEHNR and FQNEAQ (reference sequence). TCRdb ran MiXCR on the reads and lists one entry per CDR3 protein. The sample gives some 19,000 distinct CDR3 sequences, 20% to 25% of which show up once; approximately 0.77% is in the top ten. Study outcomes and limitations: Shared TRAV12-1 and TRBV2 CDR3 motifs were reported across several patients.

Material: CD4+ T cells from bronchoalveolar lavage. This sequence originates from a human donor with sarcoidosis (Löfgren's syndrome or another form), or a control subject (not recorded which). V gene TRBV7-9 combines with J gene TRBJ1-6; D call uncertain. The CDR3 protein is CASSYRGSPGSPLHF. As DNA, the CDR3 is TGTGCCAGCAGCTACCGAGGGTCCCCCGGTTCACCCCTCCACTTT.